Sequencing of this T cell receptor beta chain was carried out in a study of blood T cell repertoires in COVID-19. For the study at large: Sources were T cells, B-cell-depleted T cells, or PBMCs; the material itself was cDNA or gDNA.

In the original workflow: How many nucleated cells were present was estimated from reference gene primer amplification. The assay was immunoSEQ multiplex PCR, and TCRdb's table has in-frame clones only and misses some. V and J calls plus clone size are reproduced from that table; the DNA served to infer D and trimming. The sample lists around 200,000 clones, approximately 75% seen once, with nearly 9.5% in the top ten. V lost 3 bases and J lost 3, with 15 bases in between. The germline CDR1 and CDR2 sequences are SGHTA and FQGNSA. The CDR3 is made up of 15 amino acids. This clonotype was sampled from a man between 35 and 55 years old who had recovered from COVID-19. The sample was PBMCs or T cells enriched from blood (not recorded which). The genes are TRBV7-2 and TRBJ2-7; D perhaps matches TRBD1 (6 bases). The CDR3 coding sequence is TGTGCCAGCAGCTTTCTTCACGGGACAAACTACGAGCAGTACTTC. This gives the protein CASSFLHGTNYEQYF.